This section outlines one TCR beta chain sequence together with its context. The data derive from a study of blood T cell repertoires in COVID-19. Study in general: Specimens from acute and convalescent COVID-19 originated in the United States, Italy and Spain. The cDNA or gDNA used as material had been derived from T cells, B-cell-depleted T cells, or PBMCs.

The CDR3 runs 16 residues. CDR1 and CDR2 from the germline V gene are LGHDT and YNNKEL (reference sequence). With 0 bases removed from V and 7 bases from J, the gap between germline ends came to 15 bases. Original data processing: Estimates of nucleated cell counts were drawn from the amplification of reference gene primers. TCRdb's table, derived via immunoSEQ multiplex PCR, lists solely in-frame clones and lacks some. That table is the source of V, J and clone size, and D and trimming were worked out from the DNA. This sample has some 200,000 clones, with around 81% found just once. This chain connects TRBV3-1 (or the pseudogene TRBV3-2) to TRBJ2-2; D might be TRBD2 (7 bases). Sequenced: peripheral blood. The TCR sequence derives from a woman between 70 and 85 years old with acute or convalescent COVID-19. CDR3 protein: CASSQDIGGAFGELFF. The CDR3 DNA reads TGTGCCAGCAGCCAAGACATAGGGGGGGCTTTCGGGGAGCTGTTTTTT.